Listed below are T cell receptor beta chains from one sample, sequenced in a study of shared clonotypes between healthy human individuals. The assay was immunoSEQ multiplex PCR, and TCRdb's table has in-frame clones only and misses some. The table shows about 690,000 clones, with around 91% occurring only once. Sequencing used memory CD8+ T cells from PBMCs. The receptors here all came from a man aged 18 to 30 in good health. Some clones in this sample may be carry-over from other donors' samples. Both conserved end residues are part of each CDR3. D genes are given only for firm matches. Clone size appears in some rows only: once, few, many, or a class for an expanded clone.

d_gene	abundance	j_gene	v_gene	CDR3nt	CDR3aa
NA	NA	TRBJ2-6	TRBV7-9	TGTGCCAGCAGCTTAGGGGGAGCTGGGGCCAACGTCCTGACTTTC	CASSLGGAGANVLTF
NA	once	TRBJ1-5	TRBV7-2	TGTGCCAGCAGCTTAGCCGGGGGTGGCAATCAGCCCCAGCATTTT	CASSLAGGGNQPQHF
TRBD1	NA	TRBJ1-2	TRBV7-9	TGTGCCAGCAGCGGACACAGGGGGCAAGGCTATGGCTACACCTTC	CASSGHRGQGYGYTF
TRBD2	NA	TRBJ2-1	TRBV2	TGTGCCAGCAGTGAAGAGGCTAGCGGGTCCCTCAATGAGCAGTTCTTC	CASSEEASGSLNEQFF
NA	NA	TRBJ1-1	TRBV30	TGTGCCTGGAGTTGGGAGGGGGGGCACCTTGAAGCTTTCTTT	CAWSWEGGHLEAFF
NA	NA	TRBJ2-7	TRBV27	TGTGCCAGCGCGGGCGGGGCCCCCTACGAGCAGTACTTC	CASAGGAPYEQYF
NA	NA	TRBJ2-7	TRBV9	TGTGCCAGCAGCGTTGGCCTAAACGGGGAGCAGTACTTC	CASSVGLNGEQYF
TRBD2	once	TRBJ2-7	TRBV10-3	TGTGCCATCAGTGGGGGACTAGCGGGAATCTACGAGCAGTACTTC	CAISGGLAGIYEQYF
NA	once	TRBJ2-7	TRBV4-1	TGCGCCAGCAGCTCTAAAGACGGGAGAGTTTACGAGCAGTACTTC	CASSSKDGRVYEQYF
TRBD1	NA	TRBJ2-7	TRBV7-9	TGTGCCAGCAGCTTAGCCACAGGGGTGGGTGAGCAGTACTTC	CASSLATGVGEQYF
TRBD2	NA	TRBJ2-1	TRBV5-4	TGTGCCAGCCGGCCGGGAGGGGGTGAGCAGTTCTTC	CASRPGGGEQFF
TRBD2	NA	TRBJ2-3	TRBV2	TGTGCCAGCAGTGCTTGGCTAGCGGGAATCACAGATACGCAGTATTTT	CASSAWLAGITDTQYF
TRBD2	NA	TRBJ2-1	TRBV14	TGTGCCAGCAGCCAAGAAGCGGGAGGGTACAATGAGCAGTTCTTC	CASSQEAGGYNEQFF
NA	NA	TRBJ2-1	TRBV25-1	TGTGCCAGCAGGGCGGCGGGAAATGAGCAGTTCTTC	CASRAAGNEQFF
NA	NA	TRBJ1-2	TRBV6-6	TGTGCCAGCAGTTACTCAACAGGAGGCTATGGCTACACCTTC	CASSYSTGGYGYTF
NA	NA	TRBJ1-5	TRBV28	TGTGCCAGCAGTTTTTTGCCGACGGGACCCGAGAATAGCAATCAGCCCCAGCATTTT	CASSFLPTGPENSNQPQHF
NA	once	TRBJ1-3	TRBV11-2	TGTGCCAGCACCCTACCGAGCGTCTCTGGAAACACCATATATTTT	CASTLPSVSGNTIYF
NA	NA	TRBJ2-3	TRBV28	TGTGCCAGCGGCCTCCCCGTTAGGGTAGATACGCAGTATTTT	CASGLPVRVDTQYF
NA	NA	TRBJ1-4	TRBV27	TGTGCCAGCAAGCCTCGGACAGCCTTATCGGAAAAACTGTTTTTT	CASKPRTALSEKLFF
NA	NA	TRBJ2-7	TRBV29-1	TGCAGCGTTGTTTTGGGGGGCTTCACCTACGAGCAGTACTTC	CSVVLGGFTYEQYF
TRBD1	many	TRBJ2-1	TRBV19	TGTGCCAGTAGTAACAGGGGGCCATACAATGAGCAGTTCTTC	CASSNRGPYNEQFF
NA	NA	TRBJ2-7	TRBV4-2	TGTGCCAGCAGTCCGAACGTCCCCTACGAGCAGTACTTC	CASSPNVPYEQYF
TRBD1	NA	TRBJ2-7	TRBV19	TGTGCCAGTAGGGGGGCGGACAGGCCTTACGAGCAGTACTTC	CASRGADRPYEQYF
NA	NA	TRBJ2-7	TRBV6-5	TGTGCCAGCAGTTACTCGACGGCCGCAAGCTACGAGCAGTACTTC	CASSYSTAASYEQYF
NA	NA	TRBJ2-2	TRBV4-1	TGCGCCAGCAGCCAAGATCGAAGCCTCAGAACCACCGGGGAGCTGTTTTTT	CASSQDRSLRTTGELFF
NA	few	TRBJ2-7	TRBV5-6	TGTGCCAGCAGTAACAGATGGCAGCGTACCTACGAGCAGTACTTC	CASSNRWQRTYEQYF
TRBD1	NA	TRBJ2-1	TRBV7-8	TGTGCCAGCAGCTTAGCGTTGGGGCAGGGGGCCTACAATGAGCAGTTCTTC	CASSLALGQGAYNEQFF
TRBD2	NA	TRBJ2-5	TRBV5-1	TGCGCCAGCAGCGGGACTAGCGGGGGGACACCCGAGACCCAGTACTTC	CASSGTSGGTPETQYF
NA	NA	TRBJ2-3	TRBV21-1	TGTGCCAGCAGCAAAGGGGACAGGACTACCACAGATACGCAGTATTTT	CASSKGDRTTTDTQYF
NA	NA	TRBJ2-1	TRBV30	TGTGCCTGGAACGCCGGGACCTCCTACAATGAGCAGTTCTTC	CAWNAGTSYNEQFF
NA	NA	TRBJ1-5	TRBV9	TGTGCCAGCAGCGTAGACGAGGGTCAGCCCCAGCATTTT	CASSVDEGQPQHF
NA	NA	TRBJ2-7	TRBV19	TGTGCCAGTAGTATCCCCGGGAGAGACGGCGAGCAGTACTTC	CASSIPGRDGEQYF
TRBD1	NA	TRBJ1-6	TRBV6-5	TGTGCCAGCAGTGGGAGGACAGGGGAAGGTTCACCCCTCCACTTT	CASSGRTGEGSPLHF
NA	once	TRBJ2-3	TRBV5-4	TGTGCCAGCAGTTTTGCAGTGGACTACAGCACAGATACGCAGTATTTT	CASSFAVDYSTDTQYF
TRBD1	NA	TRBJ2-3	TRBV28	TGTGCCAGCAGTTCTTTCCGGGACAGCAGCACAGATACGCAGTATTTT	CASSSFRDSSTDTQYF
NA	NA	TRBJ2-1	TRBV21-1	TGTGCCAGCAGCAAAGGGGCTAGCGGGAGCTACAATGAGCAGTTCTTC	CASSKGASGSYNEQFF
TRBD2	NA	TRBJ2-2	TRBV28	TGTGCCAGCAGTTTATCGGGGGGAACCGGGGAGCTGTTTTTT	CASSLSGGTGELFF
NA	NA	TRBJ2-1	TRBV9	TGTGCCAGCAGCGGCCCAGGACGTTACAATGAGCAGTTCTTC	CASSGPGRYNEQFF
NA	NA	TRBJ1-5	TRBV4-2	TGTGCCAGCAGCCAAGGAGGGCATCAGCCCCAGCATTTT	CASSQGGHQPQHF
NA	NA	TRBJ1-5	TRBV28	TGTGCCAGCAGCGATACTGAGGGGCTGAGTGGTCAGCCCCAGCATTTT	CASSDTEGLSGQPQHF
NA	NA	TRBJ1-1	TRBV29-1	TGCAGCGACAGCTTGAACACTGAAGCTTTCTTT	CSDSLNTEAFF
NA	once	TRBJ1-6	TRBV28	TGTGCCAGCAGTTCCCGGTTGCCACCCCTCCACTTT	CASSSRLPPLHF
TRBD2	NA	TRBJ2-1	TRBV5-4	TGTGCCAGCAGCGGGAGGGCCTACAATGAGCAGTTCTTC	CASSGRAYNEQFF
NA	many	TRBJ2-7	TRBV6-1	TGTGCCAGCAGTGAAGGGACTGGAGCTGACGAGCAGTACTTC	CASSEGTGADEQYF
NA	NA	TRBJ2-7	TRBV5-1	TGCGCCAGCAGCCCCCCCGGCCGAAGCTCCTACGAGCAGTACTTC	CASSPPGRSSYEQYF
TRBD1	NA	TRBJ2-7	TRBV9	TGTGCCAGCAGCGGCCGGGACAGGGCCTACGAGCAGTACTTC	CASSGRDRAYEQYF
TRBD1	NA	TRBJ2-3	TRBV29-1	TGCAGCGTTGGGCAGGGGGTCCAAGATACGCAGTATTTT	CSVGQGVQDTQYF
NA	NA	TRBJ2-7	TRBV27	TGTGCCAGCAGTCCGGGGTTCGTAGGCGAGCAGTACTTC	CASSPGFVGEQYF
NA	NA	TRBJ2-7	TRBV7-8	TGTGCCAGCAGCTTACCAGGGGCCTACGAGCAGTACTTC	CASSLPGAYEQYF
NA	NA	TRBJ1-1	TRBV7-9	TGTGCCAGCAGCCATCCACAAAGTCTGGGCGGAACCTTGAACACTGAAGCTTTCTTT	CASSHPQSLGGTLNTEAFF
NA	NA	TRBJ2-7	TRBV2	TGTGCCAGCAGTGCCCGCCAGATCGAGCAGTACTTC	CASSARQIEQYF
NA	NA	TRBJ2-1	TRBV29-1	TGCAGCGTTACCAGGGCTAGTGATGAGCAGTTCTTC	CSVTRASDEQFF
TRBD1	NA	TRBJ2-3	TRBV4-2	TGTGCCAGCAGCCAGCCCGGACAGGGGTACACAGATACGCAGTATTTT	CASSQPGQGYTDTQYF
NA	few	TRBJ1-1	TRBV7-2	TGTGCCAGCAGCCGGAGAGGGGGGAACACTGAAGCTTTCTTT	CASSRRGGNTEAFF